This record concerns one TCR beta chain sequence. The data belong to a study of blood T cell repertoires in COVID-19. TCRdb's copy holds only in-frame clones and misses some; the assay was immunoSEQ multiplex PCR. The sample yields about 130,000 clones, more than 80% seen once. The CDR3 has 13 residues. The V gene lost 1 base and the J gene lost 5 bases, with 9 bases spanning the gap. Germline V gene data show CDR1 as SGHNT and CDR2 as YENEEA. This chain connects TRBV11-3 to TRBJ2-7; TRBD2 is a possible D gene (5 bases). Material for sequencing was peripheral blood. This receptor was taken from a human donor in a cohort sampled during active COVID-19. In DNA, the CDR3 is TGTGCCAGCAGCTTAGGGCCCGGGAACGAGCAGTACTTC. Its translation is CASSLGPGNEQYF.